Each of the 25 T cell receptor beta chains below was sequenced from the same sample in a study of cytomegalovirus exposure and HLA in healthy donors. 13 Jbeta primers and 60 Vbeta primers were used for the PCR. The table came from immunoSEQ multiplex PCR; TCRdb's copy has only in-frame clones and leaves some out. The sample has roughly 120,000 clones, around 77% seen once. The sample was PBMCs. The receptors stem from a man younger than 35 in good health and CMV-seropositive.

The CDR3 here is CAISESINRANTGELFF. CDR3 nucleotides: TGTGCCATCAGTGAGTCGATAAACAGGGCGAACACCGGGGAGCTGTTTTTT. J is TRBJ2-2 and V is TRBV10-3, with D tentatively TRBD1 (6 bases). The CDR3 runs 17 residues. Trimming took 0 bases from V and 0 from J, leaving 11 bases between them. In germline, CDR1 is ENHRY, CDR2 SYGVKD.

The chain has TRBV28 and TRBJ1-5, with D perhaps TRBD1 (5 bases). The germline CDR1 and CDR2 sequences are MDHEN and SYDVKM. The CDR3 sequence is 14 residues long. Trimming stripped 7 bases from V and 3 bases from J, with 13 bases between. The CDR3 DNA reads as TGTGCCAGCACCCCAGGACAAGTCAATCAGCCCCAGCATTTT. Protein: CASTPGQVNQPQHF. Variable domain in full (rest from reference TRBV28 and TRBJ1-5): DVKVTQSSRYLVKRTGEKVFLECVQDMDHENMFWYRQDPGLGLRLIYFSYDVKMKEKGDIPEGYSVSREKKERFSLILESASTNQTSMYLCASTPGQVNQPQHFGDGTRLSIL.

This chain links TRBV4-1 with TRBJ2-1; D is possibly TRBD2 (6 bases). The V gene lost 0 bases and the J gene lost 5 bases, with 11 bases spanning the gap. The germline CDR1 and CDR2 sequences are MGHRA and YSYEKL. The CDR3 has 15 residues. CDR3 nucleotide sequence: TGCGCCAGCAGCCAAGATTCTGGGGGGAACAATGAGCAGTTCTTC. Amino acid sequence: CASSQDSGGNNEQFF.

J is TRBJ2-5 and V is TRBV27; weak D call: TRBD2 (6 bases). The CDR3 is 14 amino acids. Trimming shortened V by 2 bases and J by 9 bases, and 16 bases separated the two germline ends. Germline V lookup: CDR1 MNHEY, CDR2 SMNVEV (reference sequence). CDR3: CASSLGGSGEAQYF. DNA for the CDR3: TGTGCCAGCAGTTTAGGCGGCTCGGGGGAGGCCCAGTACTTC.

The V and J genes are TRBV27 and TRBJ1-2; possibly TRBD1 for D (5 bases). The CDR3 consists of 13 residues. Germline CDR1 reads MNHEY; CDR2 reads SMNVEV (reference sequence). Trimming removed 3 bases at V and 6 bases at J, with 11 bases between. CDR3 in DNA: TGTGCCAGCAGTTTGGGAGGGGTTGATGGCTACACCTTC. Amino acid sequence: CASSLGGVDGYTF.

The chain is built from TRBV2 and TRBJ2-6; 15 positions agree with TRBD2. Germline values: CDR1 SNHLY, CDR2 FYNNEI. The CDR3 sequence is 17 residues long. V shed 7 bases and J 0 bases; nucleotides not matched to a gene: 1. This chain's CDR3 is CASMGLAGGSGANVLTF. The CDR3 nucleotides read TGTGCCAGCATGGGACTAGCGGGGGGCTCTGGGGCCAACGTCCTGACTTTC.

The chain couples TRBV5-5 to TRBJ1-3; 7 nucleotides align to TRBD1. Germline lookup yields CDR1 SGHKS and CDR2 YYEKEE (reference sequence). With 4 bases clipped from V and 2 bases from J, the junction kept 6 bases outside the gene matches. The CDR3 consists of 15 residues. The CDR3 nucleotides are TGTGCCAGCAGCCGGGACAGCACTCCTGGAAACACCATATATTTT. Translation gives CASSRDSTPGNTIYF.

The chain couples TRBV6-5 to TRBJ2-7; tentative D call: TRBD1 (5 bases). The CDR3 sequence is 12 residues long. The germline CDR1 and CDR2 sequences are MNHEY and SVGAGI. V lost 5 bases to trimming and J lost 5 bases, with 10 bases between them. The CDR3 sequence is CASSPQGNEQYF. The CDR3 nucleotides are TGTGCCAGCAGTCCGCAGGGCAACGAGCAGTACTTC.

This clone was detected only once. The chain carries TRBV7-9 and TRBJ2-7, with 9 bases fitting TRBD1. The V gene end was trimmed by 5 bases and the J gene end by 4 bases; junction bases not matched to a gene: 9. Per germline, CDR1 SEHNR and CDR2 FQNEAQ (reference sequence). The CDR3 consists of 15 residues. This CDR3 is CASSHPTDRGYEQYF. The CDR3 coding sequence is TGTGCCAGCAGCCACCCCACGGACAGGGGTTACGAGCAGTACTTC.

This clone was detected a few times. The CDR3 region has the DNA TGTGCCAGCACTGCGGCCGGAAGCTCTGGAAACACCATATATTTT. The encoded protein is CASTAAGSSGNTIYF. The V and J genes are TRBV6-6 and TRBJ1-3; D unclear. The CDR3 length is 15 residues. Trimming cost V 7 bases and J 0 bases, with 13 bases left between them. In germline, CDR1 is MNHNY, CDR2 SVGAGI (reference sequence).

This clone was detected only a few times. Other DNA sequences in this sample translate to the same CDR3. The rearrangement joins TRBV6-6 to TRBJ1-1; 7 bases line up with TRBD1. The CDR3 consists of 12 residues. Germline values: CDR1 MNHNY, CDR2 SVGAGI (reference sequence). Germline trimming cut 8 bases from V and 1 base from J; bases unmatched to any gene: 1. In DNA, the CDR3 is TGTGCCAGCCGACAGGGGAACACTGAAGCTTTCTTT. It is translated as CASRQGNTEAFF.

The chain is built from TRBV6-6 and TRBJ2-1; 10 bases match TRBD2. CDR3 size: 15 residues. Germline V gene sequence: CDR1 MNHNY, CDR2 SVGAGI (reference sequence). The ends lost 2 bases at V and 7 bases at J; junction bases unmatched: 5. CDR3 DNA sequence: TGTGCCAGCAGTTACGCTAGCGGGAGTTTGAATGAGCAGTTCTTC. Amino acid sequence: CASSYASGSLNEQFF.

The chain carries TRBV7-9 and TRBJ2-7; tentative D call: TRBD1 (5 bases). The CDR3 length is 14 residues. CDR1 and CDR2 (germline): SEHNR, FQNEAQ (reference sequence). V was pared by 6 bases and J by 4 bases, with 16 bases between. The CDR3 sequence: CASRSGSKGYEQYF. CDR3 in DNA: TGTGCCAGCAGGTCAGGGTCGAAGGGGTACGAGCAGTACTTC.

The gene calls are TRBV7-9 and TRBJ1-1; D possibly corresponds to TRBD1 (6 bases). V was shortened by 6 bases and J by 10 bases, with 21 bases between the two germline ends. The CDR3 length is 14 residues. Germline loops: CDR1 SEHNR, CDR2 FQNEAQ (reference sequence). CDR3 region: CASRRKTGRQAAFF. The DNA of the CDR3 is TGTGCCAGCAGACGTAAGACAGGACGGCAGGCAGCTTTCTTT.

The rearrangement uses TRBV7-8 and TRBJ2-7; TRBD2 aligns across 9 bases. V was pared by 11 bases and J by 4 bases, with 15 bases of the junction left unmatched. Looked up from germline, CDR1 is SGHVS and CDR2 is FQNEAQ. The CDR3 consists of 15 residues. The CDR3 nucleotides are TGTGCCGGGGGGGGAGCGGGAGGAGGTATATACGAGCAGTACTTC. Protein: CAGGGAGGGIYEQYF.

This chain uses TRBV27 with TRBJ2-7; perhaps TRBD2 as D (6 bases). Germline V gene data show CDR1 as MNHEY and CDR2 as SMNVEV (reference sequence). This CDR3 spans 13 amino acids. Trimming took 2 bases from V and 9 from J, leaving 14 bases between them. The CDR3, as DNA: TGTGCCAGCAGTTTAGATCGGGTCGGGGGGCAGTACTTC. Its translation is CASSLDRVGGQYF.

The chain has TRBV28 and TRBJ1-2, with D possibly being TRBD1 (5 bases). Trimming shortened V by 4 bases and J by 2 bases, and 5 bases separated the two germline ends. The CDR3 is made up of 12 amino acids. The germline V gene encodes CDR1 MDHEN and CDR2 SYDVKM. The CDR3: CASSSGNYGYTF. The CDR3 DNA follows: TGTGCCAGCAGTTCAGGGAACTATGGCTACACCTTC.

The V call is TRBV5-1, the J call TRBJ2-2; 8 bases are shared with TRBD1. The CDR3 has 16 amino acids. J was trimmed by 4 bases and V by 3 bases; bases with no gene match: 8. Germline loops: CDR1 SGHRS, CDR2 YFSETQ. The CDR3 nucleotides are TGCGCCAGCAGCTCTACCGGGACAGGAGCCACCGGGGAGCTGTTTTTT. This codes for CASSSTGTGATGELFF. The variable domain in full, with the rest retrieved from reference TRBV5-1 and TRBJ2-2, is KAGVTQTPRYLIKTRGQQVTLSCSPISGHRSVSWYQQTPGQGLQFLFEYFSETQRNKGNFPGRFSGRQFSNSRSEMNVSTLELGDSALYLCASSSTGTGATGELFFGEGSRLTVL.

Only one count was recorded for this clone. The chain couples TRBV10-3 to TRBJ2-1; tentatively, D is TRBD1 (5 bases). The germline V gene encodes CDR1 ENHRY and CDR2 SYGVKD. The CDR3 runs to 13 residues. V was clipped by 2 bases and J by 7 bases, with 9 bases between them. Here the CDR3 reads CAISEGARNEQFF. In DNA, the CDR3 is TGTGCCATCAGTGAGGGGGCGCGAAATGAGCAGTTCTTC.

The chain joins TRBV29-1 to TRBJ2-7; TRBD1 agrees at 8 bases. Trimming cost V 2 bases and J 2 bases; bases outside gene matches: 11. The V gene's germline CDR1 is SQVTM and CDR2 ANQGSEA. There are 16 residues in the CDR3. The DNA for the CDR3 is TGCAGCGTTGAATCTAGCCCGGCGACAGGGGCCTACGAGCAGTACTTC. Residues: CSVESSPATGAYEQYF.

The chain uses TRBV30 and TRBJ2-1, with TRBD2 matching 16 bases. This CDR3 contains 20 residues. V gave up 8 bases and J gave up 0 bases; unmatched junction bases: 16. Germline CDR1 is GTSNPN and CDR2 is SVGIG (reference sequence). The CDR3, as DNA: TGTGCCGCGGCCGCCGGGACTAGCGGGAGGGCCGTAAGCTCCTACAATGAGCAGTTCTTC. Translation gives CAAAAGTSGRAVSSYNEQFF.

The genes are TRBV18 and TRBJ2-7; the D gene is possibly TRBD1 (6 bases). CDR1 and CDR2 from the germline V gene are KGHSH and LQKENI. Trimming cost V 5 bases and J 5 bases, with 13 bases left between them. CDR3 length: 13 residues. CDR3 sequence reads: CASSTGLSHEQYF. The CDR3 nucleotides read TGTGCCAGCTCAACAGGGCTGTCCCACGAGCAGTACTTC.

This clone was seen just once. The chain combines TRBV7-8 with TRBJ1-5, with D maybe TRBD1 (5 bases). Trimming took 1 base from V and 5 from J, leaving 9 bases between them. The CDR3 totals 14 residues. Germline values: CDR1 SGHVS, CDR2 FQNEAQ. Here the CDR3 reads CASSLVGADQPQHF. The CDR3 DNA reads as TGTGCCAGCAGCTTAGTAGGGGCGGATCAGCCCCAGCATTTT.

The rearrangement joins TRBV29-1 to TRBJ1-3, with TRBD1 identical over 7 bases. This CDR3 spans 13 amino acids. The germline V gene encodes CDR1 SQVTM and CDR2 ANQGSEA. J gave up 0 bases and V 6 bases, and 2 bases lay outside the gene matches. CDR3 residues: CSVYRGSGNTIYF. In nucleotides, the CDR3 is TGCAGCGTCTACAGGGGCTCTGGAAACACCATATATTTT.

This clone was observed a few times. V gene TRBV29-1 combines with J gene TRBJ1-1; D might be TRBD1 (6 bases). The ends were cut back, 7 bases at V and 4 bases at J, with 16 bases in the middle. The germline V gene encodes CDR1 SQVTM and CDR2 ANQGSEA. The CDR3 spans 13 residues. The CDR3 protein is CSAGVLAATEAFF. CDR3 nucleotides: TGCAGCGCAGGGGTTCTGGCGGCCACTGAAGCTTTCTTT.